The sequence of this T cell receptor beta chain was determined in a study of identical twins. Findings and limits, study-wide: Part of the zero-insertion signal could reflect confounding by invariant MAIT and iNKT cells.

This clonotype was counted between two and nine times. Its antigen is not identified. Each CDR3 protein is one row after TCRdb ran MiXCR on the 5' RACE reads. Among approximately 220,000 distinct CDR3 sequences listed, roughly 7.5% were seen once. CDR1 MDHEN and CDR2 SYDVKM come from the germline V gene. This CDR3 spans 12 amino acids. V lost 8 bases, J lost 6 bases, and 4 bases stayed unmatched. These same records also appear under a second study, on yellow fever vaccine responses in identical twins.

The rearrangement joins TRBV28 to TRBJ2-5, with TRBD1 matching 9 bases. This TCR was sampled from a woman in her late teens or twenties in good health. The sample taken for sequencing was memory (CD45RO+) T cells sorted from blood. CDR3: CASGYRGQTQYF. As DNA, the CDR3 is TGTGCCAGCGGGTACAGGGGGCAGACCCAGTACTTC.